What follows are 7 T cell receptor beta chains derived from one specimen sequenced in a study of blood T cell repertoires in COVID-19. TCRdb's copy holds only in-frame clones and misses some; the assay was immunoSEQ multiplex PCR. Among 300,000 or so clones, roughly 88% were seen once, and the ten largest hold roughly 2.9%. The sequenced material came from peripheral blood. The receptors originated from a woman aged 25 to 39 with COVID-19, enrolled during active disease.

The gene calls are TRBV19 and TRBJ1-5; D gene unclear. V lost 1 base and J 7 bases, leaving 14 bases between the germline ends. In germline, CDR1 is LNHDA, CDR2 SQIVND (reference sequence). The CDR3 extends over 15 amino acids. CDR3 DNA: TGTGCCAGTAGTATAGGGGAGTTTGGGAGACAGCCCCAGCATTTT. The encoded protein is CASSIGEFGRQPQHF.

The chain joins TRBV9 to TRBJ2-7; 9 nucleotides line up with TRBD2. The CDR3 contains 15 residues. J lost 3 bases, V lost 0 bases, and 4 bases had no gene match. CDR1 and CDR2 from the germline V gene are SGDLS and YYNGEE. CDR3 region: CASSVASGIDYEQYF. The CDR3 DNA follows: TGTGCCAGCAGCGTAGCTAGCGGGATCGACTACGAGCAGTACTTC.

The rearrangement links TRBV5-1 to TRBJ1-1; possibly TRBD1 for D (5 bases). CDR1 SGHRS and CDR2 YFSETQ come from the germline V gene. The germline V and J ends were trimmed by 0 bases and 10 bases, with 13 bases remaining between them. This CDR3 region has 13 residues. CDR3 coding DNA: TGCGCCAGCAGCTTGGGGCAGGGTGGGGTAGCTTTCTTT. Its translation: CASSLGQGGVAFF. The complete variable domain, with remaining parts taken from reference TRBV5-1 and TRBJ1-1, reads KAGVTQTPRYLIKTRGQQVTLSCSPISGHRSVSWYQQTPGQGLQFLFEYFSETQRNKGNFPGRFSGRQFSNSRSEMNVSTLELGDSALYLCASSLGQGGVAFFGQGTRLTVV.

The CDR3 DNA is TGTGCTAGTGGTTTGGCAGGCACGGCCCAAGCTTTCTTT. As protein: CASGLAGTAQAFF. This chain joins TRBV12-5 and TRBJ1-1; unclear D gene. Trimming cost V 1 base and J 9 bases, with 12 bases left between them. The CDR3 is 13 amino acids. Germline V gives CDR1 LGHNT, CDR2 FRNRAP.

The chain employs TRBV5-4 and TRBJ2-1, with TRBD2 matching over 8 bases. The CDR3 consists of 15 residues. Trimming cost V 1 base and J 2 bases; bases outside gene matches: 2. The germline V gene encodes CDR1 SGHNT and CDR2 YYREEE (reference sequence). The DNA of the CDR3 is TGTGCCAGCAGCTTGAAGCGGGAGACCTACAATGAGCAGTTCTTC. The encoded protein is CASSLKRETYNEQFF.

This clone was counted once. The V call is TRBV6-6, the J call TRBJ1-5; possible D gene TRBD1, 6 bases. Germline lookup yields CDR1 MNHNY and CDR2 SVGAGI (reference sequence). This CDR3 spans 14 amino acids. The V and J ends lost 10 bases and 7 bases respectively, with 20 bases between them. In DNA form, the CDR3 reads TGTGCCACCTCAGGGGCGGGGGACCTACAGCCCCAGCATTTT. It is translated as CATSGAGDLQPQHF.

This sequence joins TRBV19 and TRBJ1-1; D gene uncertain. The CDR3 runs 12 residues. Trimming shortened V by 6 bases and J by 6 bases, and 11 bases separated the two germline ends. Germline CDR1 is LNHDA and CDR2 is SQIVND (reference sequence). This CDR3 reads CASRGGLPEAFF. The CDR3 nucleotides are TGTGCCAGTAGGGGCGGGTTACCTGAAGCTTTCTTT.